A selection of T cell receptor beta chains follows, all from one sample in a study of cytomegalovirus exposure and HLA in healthy donors. Sequencing used immunoSEQ multiplex PCR; TCRdb keeps in-frame clones, though not all of them. The repertoire has 55,000 to 65,000 clones, about 84% of them found once; the top ten carry 5.5% to 7%. Sequencing used PBMCs. These receptors originate from a male donor in good health and CMV-seronegative. Both conserved end residues are part of each CDR3. The order of the fields is D gene, J gene, clone size, V gene, CDR3 protein, CDR3 DNA. D genes are given only for firm matches. Clone size is given for some rows only: seen once, a few or many times, or a class if the clone is expanded.

d_gene: TRBD2
j_gene: TRBJ2-5
abundance: NA
v_gene: TRBV7-2
CDR3aa: CASSLALPGGQETQYF
CDR3nt: TGTGCCAGCAGCTTAGCCTTACCGGGGGGGCAAGAGACCCAGTACTTC

d_gene: TRBD1
j_gene: TRBJ1-6
abundance: NA
v_gene: TRBV2
CDR3aa: CASSTSGGNSPLHF
CDR3nt: TGTGCCAGCAGTACTTCAGGGGGTAATTCACCCCTCCACTTT

d_gene: TRBD1
j_gene: TRBJ1-1
abundance: NA
v_gene: TRBV19
CDR3aa: CASSIAGQGDTEAFF
CDR3nt: TGTGCCAGTAGTATAGCGGGACAGGGGGATACTGAAGCTTTCTTT

d_gene: NA
j_gene: TRBJ1-5
abundance: few
v_gene: TRBV30
CDR3aa: CAWSVGTGNQPQHF
CDR3nt: TGTGCCTGGAGTGTGGGAACAGGGAATCAGCCCCAGCATTTT

d_gene: TRBD1
j_gene: TRBJ1-2
abundance: NA
v_gene: TRBV30
CDR3aa: CAWSWGRTGDSYGYTF
CDR3nt: TGTGCCTGGAGCTGGGGTCGGACAGGGGACAGCTATGGCTACACCTTC

d_gene: TRBD1
j_gene: TRBJ2-2
abundance: few
v_gene: TRBV23-1
CDR3aa: CASSDRGAGELFF
CDR3nt: TGCGCCAGCAGTGACAGGGGGGCCGGGGAGCTGTTTTTT

d_gene: NA
j_gene: TRBJ1-1
abundance: NA
v_gene: TRBV7-2
CDR3aa: CASSLRVGAEAFF
CDR3nt: TGTGCCAGCAGCTTACGGGTCGGCGCTGAAGCTTTCTTT

d_gene: NA
j_gene: TRBJ2-2
abundance: NA
v_gene: TRBV2
CDR3aa: CASTWDTDTGELFF
CDR3nt: TGTGCCAGCACTTGGGACACGGACACCGGGGAGCTGTTTTTT

d_gene: NA
j_gene: TRBJ1-2
abundance: NA
v_gene: TRBV5-4
CDR3aa: CASSLPRGTYGYTF
CDR3nt: TGTGCCAGCAGCTTACCCAGGGGAACCTATGGCTACACCTTC

d_gene: NA
j_gene: TRBJ1-1
abundance: NA
v_gene: TRBV6-4
CDR3aa: CASSDSTESRSTEAFF
CDR3nt: TGTGCCAGCAGTGACTCGACAGAATCGAGGAGCACTGAAGCTTTCTTT

d_gene: TRBD2
j_gene: TRBJ2-5
abundance: NA
v_gene: TRBV29-1
CDR3aa: CSVVPGLAVIEETQYF
CDR3nt: TGCAGCGTTGTCCCCGGACTAGCTGTCATTGAAGAGACCCAGTACTTC

d_gene: NA
j_gene: TRBJ1-1
abundance: NA
v_gene: TRBV6-6
CDR3aa: CASSYSQGNTEAFF
CDR3nt: TGTGCCAGCAGTTACTCACAGGGGAACACTGAAGCTTTCTTT

d_gene: TRBD1
j_gene: TRBJ1-6
abundance: NA
v_gene: TRBV5-6
CDR3aa: CASSFETGTYNSPLHF
CDR3nt: TGTGCCAGCAGCTTCGAGACAGGGACCTATAATTCACCCCTCCACTTT

d_gene: NA
j_gene: TRBJ2-7
abundance: NA
v_gene: TRBV4-2
CDR3aa: CASSQATGHHYEQYF
CDR3nt: TGTGCCAGCAGCCAAGCTACGGGACACCACTACGAGCAGTACTTC

d_gene: TRBD2
j_gene: TRBJ2-3
abundance: NA
v_gene: TRBV13
CDR3aa: CASSLGRGGTDTQYF
CDR3nt: TGTGCCAGCAGCTTAGGCCGGGGGGGCACAGATACGCAGTATTTT

d_gene: TRBD1
j_gene: TRBJ1-2
abundance: NA
v_gene: TRBV6-5
CDR3aa: CASSYSGGRGYGYTF
CDR3nt: TGTGCCAGCAGTTACTCAGGGGGCCGGGGGTATGGCTACACCTTC

d_gene: TRBD2
j_gene: TRBJ2-3
abundance: NA
v_gene: TRBV4-2
CDR3aa: CASSPHRSTQAGDTDTQYF
CDR3nt: TGTGCCAGCAGCCCCCATCGGAGCACCCAAGCGGGGGACACAGATACGCAGTATTTT

d_gene: TRBD1
j_gene: TRBJ2-7
abundance: NA
v_gene: TRBV19
CDR3aa: CASSTDRDGEQYF
CDR3nt: TGTGCCAGTAGTACCGACAGGGATGGCGAGCAGTACTTC

d_gene: NA
j_gene: TRBJ1-5
abundance: NA
v_gene: TRBV21-1
CDR3aa: CASSKRPGGHQPQHF
CDR3nt: TGTGCCAGCAGTAAAAGACCGGGAGGCCATCAGCCCCAGCATTTT

d_gene: TRBD2
j_gene: TRBJ2-3
abundance: NA
v_gene: TRBV9
CDR3aa: CASSQRAGASTDTQYF
CDR3nt: TGTGCCAGCAGCCAGAGAGCGGGGGCTAGCACAGATACGCAGTATTTT

d_gene: TRBD1
j_gene: TRBJ2-4
abundance: NA
v_gene: TRBV18
CDR3aa: CASFPTGAKNIQYF
CDR3nt: TGTGCCAGCTTTCCGACAGGGGCCAAAAACATTCAGTACTTC

d_gene: NA
j_gene: TRBJ1-1
abundance: NA
v_gene: TRBV18
CDR3aa: CASSPSQRNTEAFF
CDR3nt: TGTGCCAGCTCACCGAGTCAGCGGAACACTGAAGCTTTCTTT

d_gene: TRBD1
j_gene: TRBJ2-2
abundance: NA
v_gene: TRBV9
CDR3aa: CASSVVQGADGELFF
CDR3nt: TGTGCCAGCAGCGTAGTACAGGGGGCAGACGGGGAGCTGTTTTTT

d_gene: NA
j_gene: TRBJ2-5
abundance: NA
v_gene: TRBV19
CDR3aa: CASNPTGTLETQYF
CDR3nt: TGTGCCAGTAACCCGACCGGGACTTTGGAGACCCAGTACTTC

d_gene: NA
j_gene: TRBJ2-3
abundance: NA
v_gene: TRBV19
CDR3aa: CASSSADTQYF
CDR3nt: TGTGCCAGTAGTTCTGCAGATACGCAGTATTTT

d_gene: TRBD2
j_gene: TRBJ2-3
abundance: NA
v_gene: TRBV7-3
CDR3aa: CASSLERGGTDTQYF
CDR3nt: TGTGCCAGCAGCCTAGAGCGGGGTGGGACAGATACGCAGTATTTT

d_gene: TRBD2
j_gene: TRBJ2-3
abundance: NA
v_gene: TRBV30
CDR3aa: CAWSVQGGGAGLTQYF
CDR3nt: TGTGCCTGGAGTGTACAAGGCGGGGGGGCGGGTCTGACGCAGTATTTT

d_gene: TRBD2
j_gene: TRBJ2-1
abundance: NA
v_gene: TRBV6-6
CDR3aa: CASSPGQRGGDSKFF
CDR3nt: TGTGCCAGCAGTCCTGGCCAGCGGGGGGGGGACTCGAAGTTCTTC

d_gene: NA
j_gene: TRBJ1-4
abundance: once
v_gene: TRBV4-3
CDR3aa: CASSQDEGVANEKLFF
CDR3nt: TGCGCCAGCAGCCAAGATGAAGGGGTAGCAAATGAAAAACTGTTTTTT

d_gene: NA
j_gene: TRBJ2-1
abundance: NA
v_gene: TRBV4-2
CDR3aa: CASSRREHYNEQFF
CDR3nt: TGTGCCAGCAGCCGTAGGGAGCACTACAATGAGCAGTTCTTC

d_gene: NA
j_gene: TRBJ1-3
abundance: NA
v_gene: TRBV9
CDR3aa: CASSTLGGNTTYF
CDR3nt: TGTGCCAGCAGCACCTTAGGGGGAAACACCACATATTTT

d_gene: NA
j_gene: TRBJ2-5
abundance: NA
v_gene: TRBV4-3
CDR3aa: CASSRSRETQYF
CDR3nt: TGCGCCAGCAGCCGCTCTAGGGAGACCCAGTACTTC

d_gene: NA
j_gene: TRBJ1-2
abundance: NA
v_gene: TRBV5-1
CDR3aa: CASSLRQGGNYGYTF
CDR3nt: TGCGCCAGCAGCTTGCGGCAGGGAGGTAACTATGGCTACACCTTC

d_gene: TRBD1
j_gene: TRBJ1-3
abundance: few
v_gene: TRBV9
CDR3aa: CASSHDRGLNTIYF
CDR3nt: TGTGCCAGCAGCCACGACAGGGGGCTAAACACCATATATTTT

d_gene: NA
j_gene: TRBJ1-1
abundance: few
v_gene: TRBV5-4
CDR3aa: CASSSSRVRNTEAFF
CDR3nt: TGTGCCAGCAGCTCGTCCAGGGTAAGGAACACTGAAGCTTTCTTT

d_gene: TRBD2
j_gene: TRBJ2-1
abundance: NA
v_gene: TRBV19
CDR3aa: CASTAGAYNEQFF
CDR3nt: TGTGCCAGTACAGCGGGGGCCTACAATGAGCAGTTCTTC

d_gene: NA
j_gene: TRBJ1-1
abundance: few
v_gene: TRBV10-1
CDR3aa: CASSEADYNTEAFF
CDR3nt: TGCGCCAGCAGTGAGGCGGACTATAACACTGAAGCTTTCTTT

d_gene: TRBD1
j_gene: TRBJ1-5
abundance: NA
v_gene: TRBV18
CDR3aa: CASSPGQENQPQHF
CDR3nt: TGTGCCAGCTCACCAGGACAGGAGAATCAGCCCCAGCATTTT

d_gene: NA
j_gene: TRBJ1-3
abundance: NA
v_gene: TRBV6-1
CDR3aa: CASSASRGHLLGNTIYF
CDR3nt: TGTGCCAGCAGTGCCTCACGGGGACACTTACTAGGAAACACCATATATTTT

d_gene: NA
j_gene: TRBJ1-5
abundance: NA
v_gene: TRBV6-4
CDR3aa: CASSVKGGDQPQHF
CDR3nt: TGTGCCAGCAGTGTCAAGGGAGGGGATCAGCCCCAGCATTTT

d_gene: NA
j_gene: TRBJ1-1
abundance: NA
v_gene: TRBV18
CDR3aa: CASCGGGADTEAFF
CDR3nt: TGTGCCAGCTGTGGGGGGGGCGCGGATACTGAAGCTTTCTTT

d_gene: TRBD1
j_gene: TRBJ1-3
abundance: NA
v_gene: TRBV7-2
CDR3aa: CASSSGQGARGGNTIYF
CDR3nt: TGTGCCAGCAGCTCAGGACAGGGGGCGCGAGGAGGAAACACCATATATTTT

d_gene: NA
j_gene: TRBJ1-2
abundance: NA
v_gene: TRBV19
CDR3aa: CASSFIYGYTF
CDR3nt: TGTGCCAGTAGTTTCATCTATGGCTACACCTTC

d_gene: TRBD1
j_gene: TRBJ1-1
abundance: NA
v_gene: TRBV18
CDR3aa: CASSGQGPMGTEAFF
CDR3nt: TGTGCCAGCTCAGGACAGGGACCGATGGGCACTGAAGCTTTCTTT

d_gene: TRBD1
j_gene: TRBJ1-4
abundance: NA
v_gene: TRBV6-5
CDR3aa: CASSYSYRGIYEKLFF
CDR3nt: TGTGCCAGCAGTTACTCGTACAGGGGAATTTATGAAAAACTGTTTTTT